One sample yielded the 17 T cell receptor beta chains listed below, sequenced in a study of identical twins. TCRdb reprocessed the 5' RACE reads with MiXCR, giving one entry per CDR3 protein. Of some 240,000 distinct CDR3 sequences listed, around 8.3% are singletons. These data were also reused for a study on yellow fever vaccine responses in identical twins.

The sample consisted of CD8+ T cells sorted from blood. All receptors derive from a young woman in good health.

This chain connects TRBV6-1 to TRBJ2-3, with D unresolved. Germline CDR1 and CDR2: MNHNS and SASEGT. The CDR3 has 13 residues. V was clipped by 6 bases and J by 1 base, with 8 bases between them. The CDR3 DNA follows: TGTGCCAGCAGGTGGACGGGCACAGATACGCAGTATTTT. Encoded protein: CASRWTGTDTQYF.

This clonotype was recorded at least ten times. The chain's CDR3 is CASSFRGAYEQYF. CDR3 bases: TGTGCCAGCAGTTTTAGGGGAGCCTACGAGCAGTACTTC. This rearrangement joins TRBV12-3 or TRBV12-4 to TRBJ2-7; either TRBD1 or TRBD2 may fit D (5 bases each). Trimming took off 3 bases at V and 2 bases at J, with 8 bases between the two ends. CDR3 length equals 13 residues.

This clonotype was seen repeatedly, ten times or more. The rearrangement joins TRBV29-1 to TRBJ2-7; 11 bases agree with TRBD2. The germline CDR1 and CDR2 sequences are SQVTM and ANQGSEA. Trimming removed 6 bases from V and 2 bases from J; junction bases left unmatched: 3. The CDR3 runs to 13 residues. This CDR3 is CSVGLADTYEQYF. As DNA, the CDR3 is TGCAGCGTGGGACTAGCGGACACCTACGAGCAGTACTTC.

This clonotype was observed many times. J is TRBJ2-7 and V is TRBV6-2 or TRBV6-3, with 11 bases aligning to TRBD2. The V and J ends lost 2 bases and 2 bases, in that order; junction bases with no gene match: 2. Germline CDR1 MNHEY, CDR2 SVGEGT. This CDR3 has 15 residues. For the CDR3, the DNA is TGTGCCAGCAGTTACGGGACTAGCGGCACCTACGAGCAGTACTTC. Its protein product is CASSYGTSGTYEQYF.

The CDR3 sequence is CASSLIDGPYEQYF. In nucleotides, the CDR3 is TGTGCCAGCAGCTTAATAGACGGGCCTTACGAGCAGTACTTC. V is TRBV7-9 and J is TRBJ2-7; D unresolved. Trimming stripped 2 bases from V and 4 bases from J, with 12 bases between. The germline V gene encodes CDR1 SEHNR and CDR2 FQNEAQ (reference sequence). This CDR3 contains 14 residues.

This clonotype was seen repeatedly, ten times or more. V usage is TRBV6-1 and J usage is TRBJ2-7, with D possibly TRBD1 on 6 matching bases. CDR1 is MNHNS, CDR2 SASEGT, per germline. The CDR3 contains 15 residues. The V end lost 6 bases, the J end lost 0 bases, and 15 bases lay between the germline ends. CDR3 sequence reads: CASRPRRDNSYEQYF. CDR3 nucleotide sequence: TGTGCCAGCAGACCTCGCCGGGACAACTCCTACGAGCAGTACTTC.

In its sample, this clonotype was seen a few times. The V call is TRBV20-1, the J call TRBJ1-1, with D uncertain. V shed 6 bases and J shed 2 bases, with 7 bases lying between them. Germline loops: CDR1 DFQATT, CDR2 SNEGSKA (reference sequence). The CDR3 is made up of 11 amino acids. The CDR3 here is CSAALNTEAFF. CDR3 DNA: TGCAGTGCCGCACTCAACACTGAAGCTTTCTTT.

The rearrangement joins TRBV10-3 to TRBJ2-2; 7 bases match TRBD1. Trimming took 7 bases from V and 7 from J; bases not matched to a gene: 6. The V gene's germline CDR1 is ENHRY and CDR2 SYGVKD. The CDR3 consists of 13 residues. The CDR3 is CAIKTGVGGELFF. CDR3 DNA sequence: TGTGCCATCAAAACAGGGGTAGGCGGGGAGCTGTTTTTT.

The CDR3 loop is CASSGPDTQYF. DNA of the CDR3: TGTGCCAGCAGCGGGCCCGATACGCAGTATTTT. The V and J genes are TRBV9 and TRBJ2-3; D not certain. The CDR3 is 11 amino acids. With 3 bases removed from V and 6 bases from J, the gap between germline ends came to 5 bases. The germline CDR1 and CDR2 sequences are SGDLS and YYNGEE. The whole variable domain, remainder taken from reference TRBV9 and TRBJ2-3, is DSGVTQTPKHLITATGQRVTLRCSPRSGDLSVYWYQQSLDQGLQFLIQYYNGEERAKGNILERFSAQQFPDLHSELNLSSLELGDSALYFCASSGPDTQYFGPGTRLTVL.

The chain couples TRBV7-6 to TRBJ2-1; 14 nucleotides align to TRBD2. CDR3 length: 15 amino acids. Germline V gives CDR1 SGHVS, CDR2 FNYEAQ. With 4 bases clipped from V and 9 bases from J, the junction kept 5 bases outside the gene matches. CDR3 loop: CASSSGLAGVGEQFF. The DNA of the CDR3 is TGTGCCAGCAGCTCGGGACTAGCGGGAGTCGGTGAGCAGTTCTTC.

At least ten counts were recorded for this clonotype. This rearrangement joins TRBV28 to TRBJ2-1, with D possibly TRBD2 on 5 matching bases. From germline, CDR1 is MDHEN and CDR2 SYDVKM. V was pared by 1 base and J by 6 bases, with 7 bases between. The CDR3 consists of 13 residues. In nucleotides, the CDR3 is TGTGCCAGCAGTTTATCCGGAGGCAATGAGCAGTTCTTC. Translation: CASSLSGGNEQFF.

CDR3 region: CASSQERARAYEQYF. DNA of the CDR3: TGCGCCAGCAGCCAAGAGCGGGCCAGGGCCTACGAGCAGTACTTC. This chain connects TRBV4-3 to TRBJ2-7; perhaps D is TRBD1 or TRBD2 (5 bases each). This CDR3 is 15 amino acids long. Germline values: CDR1 LGHNA, CDR2 YSLEER. V was shortened by 0 bases and J by 2 bases, with 11 bases between the two germline ends.

This clonotype was seen a handful of times. The rearrangement links TRBV30 to TRBJ2-1; no definite D call. The germline V gene encodes CDR1 GTSNPN and CDR2 SVGIG (reference sequence). Between the trimmed V and J ends, which lost 0 bases and 3 bases, there was a span of 6 bases. The CDR3 extends over 13 amino acids. The CDR3 is CAWSVTYYNEQFF. The CDR3 DNA follows: TGTGCCTGGAGTGTAACTTACTACAATGAGCAGTTCTTC.

CDR3 protein: CSAREYGQNYEQYF. Here the CDR3 DNA reads TGCAGTGCTAGAGAATACGGGCAGAACTACGAGCAGTACTTC. The chain couples TRBV20-1 to TRBJ2-7; D remains ambiguous. Per germline, CDR1 DFQATT and CDR2 SNEGSKA (reference sequence). The CDR3 runs 14 residues. Trimming removed 0 bases at V and 3 bases at J, with 12 bases between.

This clonotype was observed a handful of times. This chain joins TRBV29-1 and TRBJ2-1, with D possibly being TRBD1 or TRBD2 (6 bases each). V lost 6 bases and J lost 2, with 17 bases in between. CDR3 length equals 15 residues. Germline CDR1 SQVTM, CDR2 ANQGSEA. The DNA for the CDR3 is TGCAGCGTCGATTCCTTGGGGGGCGCCTACAATGAGCAGTTCTTC. This codes for CSVDSLGGAYNEQFF.

This clonotype was seen only a few times. The chain couples TRBV27 to TRBJ2-5; D unresolved. Germline V gives CDR1 MNHEY, CDR2 SMNVEV (reference sequence). The CDR3 is made up of 15 amino acids. Trimming removed 5 bases at V and 1 base at J, with 14 bases between. This chain's CDR3 is CASSPSLLSQETQYF. The CDR3 DNA reads as TGTGCCAGCAGTCCGTCCCTGCTGTCCCAAGAGACCCAGTACTTC.

This clonotype occurred a few times. This chain connects TRBV28 to TRBJ2-3; either TRBD1 or TRBD2 may fit D (5 bases each). The CDR3 runs 12 residues. Germline V lookup: CDR1 MDHEN, CDR2 SYDVKM. The V and J ends lost 3 bases and 6 bases respectively, with 7 bases between them. The CDR3 DNA sequence: TGTGCCAGCAGTTTTTGGGGGGATACGCAGTATTTT. Its translation: CASSFWGDTQYF.